Listed here is a single T cell receptor beta chain. It lacks a known antigen. No much larger clone is present one base from it, and per-base qualities are unavailable. Thawed unstimulated PBMCs were stained for CD3, CD4 and CD8 and FACS-sorted into CD3+CD4+ and CD3+CD8+ populations. Each of the 8 studied subjects was randomized to immunosuppression withdrawal. Genomic DNA was isolated with the Qiagen DNeasy Blood and Tissue Kit. The data belong to a study of T cell clones after liver transplantation (dated by TCRdb to the late 2010s). Turning to the overall study: The samples were obtained from ITN030ST, a randomized trial that attempted immunosuppression withdrawal within 2 years after liver transplantation. Tolerance meant complete immunosuppression withdrawal for at least one year without liver enzymes rising beyond twice the upper limit of normal. As an antigen-independent comparator for donor-reactive sequences, third party-reactive TCRbeta sequences were also identified from pre-transplant MLRs. Subjects received no induction therapy and standard immunosuppression until randomization at 12-24 months post-transplant. A cohort of 8 liver transplant recipients was studied, of whom 3 were classified as tolerant and 5 as non-tolerant. Donor-reactive T cell clones were identified by TCRbeta sequencing after a pre-transplant mixed lymphocyte reaction and then tracked in post-transplant blood. Blood samples were collected pre-transplant, then pre-randomization ahead of withdrawal, and finally post-randomization once withdrawal had either been completed or failed. Of the eight recipients, three were HCV-positive, while the remaining recipients had been transplanted for non-autoimmune, non-viral indications.

Paper-wide results and their limitations: Conclusions were preliminary, limited by small, heterogeneous patient numbers and non-standardized post-transplant time points. Without allograft tissue specimens, donor-reactive T cells may have migrated into the graft rather than being deleted. In two subjects, low numbers of available donor cells limited the measurable donor-reactive repertoire. Donor-reactive sequences declined more than third party-reactive ones, suggesting partial antigen-specific deletion unrelated to withdrawal success. When repertoire turnover was taken into account, detection of donor-reactive sequences was significantly reduced in 7 of 8 subjects for CD4 and in 8 of 8 subjects for CD8. A significant post-transplant decrease in circulating donor-reactive CD4 TCRbeta sequences was observed in 5 of 8 subjects, irrespective of tolerance or HCV status.

Frozen genomic DNA underwent high-throughput TCRbeta CDR3 sequencing by immunoSEQ, including PCR amplification, mapping, bias correction and internal controls. The source study handled its data this way. Productive rearrangements were retained, and unique TCRbeta sequences were defined by the CDR3 nucleotide sequence together with the V and J gene. For classification of a sequence as donor-reactive, at least 5-fold expansion in CFSE-low cells relative to unstimulated pre-transplant cells and a frequency of at least 0.01% were required. Per-subject minimum frequency thresholds, based on the lowest-template unstimulated sample, ensured at least 90% detection power. Jensen-Shannon divergence between the top 1000 TCRbeta sequences post- versus pre-transplant served as the measure of repertoire turnover. Changes in detection of donor-reactive sequences were assessed with two-sided Fisher's exact tests. In TCRdb, the immuneACCESS table is reduced to in-frame sequences with V and J assigned. These tables do not hold every clone; where another copy was compared, an unresolved V gene accounts for under half, and the others remain unexplained. The V and J calls and clone size are taken from that table; D and trimming were inferred from the DNA. The sample includes 9,500 to 10,000 clones, with approximately 72% observed a single time. The top ten clonotypes cover about a fifth of the sample.

The starting material was CD8+ T cells from blood, obtained at the approximately 15-month timepoint. This TCR came from a human patient who received a liver transplant. Some T cells seen after a transplant may have their origin in the graft donor.

The DNA reads TGTGCCAGCAGCTTAGTATGGGCGATCTATACCGCAGATACGCAGTATTTT. This gives the protein CASSLVWAIYTADTQYF. The chain employs TRBV5-8 and TRBJ2-3; the D gene is not confidently resolved. The germline V gene sets CDR1 to SGHTS and CDR2 to YDEGEE. The CDR3, cysteine through phenylalanine, is 17 amino acids long. Only CDR3 DNA remains: 51 bases, in frame from the first base. V and J are truncated by 2 bases and 4 bases respectively, leaving an intervening sequence of 20 bases.